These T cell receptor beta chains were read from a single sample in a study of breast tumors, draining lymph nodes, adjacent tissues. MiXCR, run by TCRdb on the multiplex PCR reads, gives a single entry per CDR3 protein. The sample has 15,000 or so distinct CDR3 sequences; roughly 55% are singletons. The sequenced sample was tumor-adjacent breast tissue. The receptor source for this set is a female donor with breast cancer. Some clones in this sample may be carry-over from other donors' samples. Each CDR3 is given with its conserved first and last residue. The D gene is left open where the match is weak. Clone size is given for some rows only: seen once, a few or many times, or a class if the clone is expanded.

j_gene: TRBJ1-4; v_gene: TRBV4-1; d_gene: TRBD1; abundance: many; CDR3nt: TGCGCCAGCAGCCAAGAGACAGGGCTTTGGGTGAAACTGTTTTTT; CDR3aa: CASSQETGLWVKLFF
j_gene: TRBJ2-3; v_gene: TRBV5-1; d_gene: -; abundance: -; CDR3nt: TGCGCCAGCAGCCGGGGAACAGGGATCCTCACAGATACGCAGTATTTT; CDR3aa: CASSRGTGILTDTQYF
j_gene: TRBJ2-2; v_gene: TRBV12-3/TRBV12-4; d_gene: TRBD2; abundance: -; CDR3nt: TGTGCCAGCAGTTTTAGCGGGAGAAACACCGGGGAGCTGTTTTTT; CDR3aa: CASSFSGRNTGELFF
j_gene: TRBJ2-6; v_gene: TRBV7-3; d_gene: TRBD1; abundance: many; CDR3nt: TGTGCCAGCAGCTTAATGACAGGGTTGTTGGGGGCCAACGTCCTGACTTTC; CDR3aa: CASSLMTGLLGANVLTF
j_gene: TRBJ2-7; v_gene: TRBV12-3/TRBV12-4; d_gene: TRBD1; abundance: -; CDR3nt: TGTGCCAGCTCTGCGACAGGGTCCTACGAGCAGTACTTC; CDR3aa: CASSATGSYEQYF
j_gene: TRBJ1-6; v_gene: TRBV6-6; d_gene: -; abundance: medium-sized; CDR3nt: TGTGCCAGCAGTGACCGCACGACCAGGGAAGATAATTCACCCCTCCACTTT; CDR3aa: CASSDRTTREDNSPLHF
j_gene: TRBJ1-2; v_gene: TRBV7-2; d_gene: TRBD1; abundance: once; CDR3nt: TGTGCCAGCAGCTTGGGACAGGGAGGCTACACCTTC; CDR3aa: CASSLGQGGYTF
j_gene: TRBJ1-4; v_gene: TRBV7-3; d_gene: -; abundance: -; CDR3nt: TGTGCCAGCAGCTTACAACATGTGGGAATTGCTAATGAAAAACTGTTTTTT; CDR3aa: CASSLQHVGIANEKLFF
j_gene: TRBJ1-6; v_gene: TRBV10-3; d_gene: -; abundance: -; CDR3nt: TGTGCCATCTCTGAGAGAAGCTCCTATAATTCACCCCTCCACTTT; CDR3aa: CAISERSSYNSPLHF
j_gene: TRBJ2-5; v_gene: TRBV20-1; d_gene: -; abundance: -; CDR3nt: TGCAGTGCTAGAGTGGGACTCTCAAGAGGGACCCAGTACTTC; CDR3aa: CSARVGLSRGTQYF
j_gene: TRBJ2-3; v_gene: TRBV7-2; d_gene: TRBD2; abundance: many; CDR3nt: TGTGCCAGCAGCACCCGACTAGCGGGGGGTACAGATACGCAGTATTTT; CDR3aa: CASSTRLAGGTDTQYF
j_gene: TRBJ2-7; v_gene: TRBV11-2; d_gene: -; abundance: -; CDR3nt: TGTGCCAGCAGCTTAGATGTCTACGAGCAGTACTTC; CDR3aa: CASSLDVYEQYF
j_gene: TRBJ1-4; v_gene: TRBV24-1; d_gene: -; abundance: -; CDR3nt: TGTGCCACCAGTGATCCAAATGCGGGTTCATCAGGTGAAAAACTGTTTTTT; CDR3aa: CATSDPNAGSSGEKLFF
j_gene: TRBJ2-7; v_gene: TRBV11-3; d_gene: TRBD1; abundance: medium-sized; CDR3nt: TGTGCCAGCAGCTTAGGGGACAGCCCTAGGGACGAGCAGTACTTC; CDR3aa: CASSLGDSPRDEQYF
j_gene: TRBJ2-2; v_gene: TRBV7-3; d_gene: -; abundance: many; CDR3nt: TGTGCCAGCAGGAGCAGGACCGGGGAGCTGTTTTTT; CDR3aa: CASRSRTGELFF
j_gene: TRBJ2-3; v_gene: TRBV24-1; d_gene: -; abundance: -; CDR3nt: TGTGCCACCAGTGAAAGGGCTAGCACAGATACGCAGTATTTT; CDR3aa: CATSERASTDTQYF
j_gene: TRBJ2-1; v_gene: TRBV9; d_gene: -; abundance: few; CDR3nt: TGTGCCAGCAGCGTAGGCCAGGGTGAGCAGTTCTTC; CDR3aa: CASSVGQGEQFF
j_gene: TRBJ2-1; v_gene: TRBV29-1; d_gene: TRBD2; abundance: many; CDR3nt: TGCAGCGTCGATACTAGCGGGGGGGGCAATGAGCAGTTCTTC; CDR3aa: CSVDTSGGGNEQFF
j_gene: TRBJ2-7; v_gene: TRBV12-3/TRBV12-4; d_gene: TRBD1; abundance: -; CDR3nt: TGTGCCAGCAGTCCCCGGGACAGGGGAAACGAGCAGTACTTC; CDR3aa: CASSPRDRGNEQYF
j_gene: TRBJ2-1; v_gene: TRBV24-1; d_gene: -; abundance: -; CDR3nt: TGTGCCACCCACGGACAGTACGACAATGAGCAGTTCTTC; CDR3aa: CATHGQYDNEQFF
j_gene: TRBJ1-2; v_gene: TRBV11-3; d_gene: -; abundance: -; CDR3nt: TGTGCCAGCAGCTTAGGCTACGGTGTTCCAGGGCGACATGGCTACACCTTC; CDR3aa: CASSLGYGVPGRHGYTF
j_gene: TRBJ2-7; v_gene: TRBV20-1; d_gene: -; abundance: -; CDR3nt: TGCAGCGTCAGTAGCAAGGGCCTTACCTACGAGCAGTACTTC; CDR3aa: CSVSSKGLTYEQYF
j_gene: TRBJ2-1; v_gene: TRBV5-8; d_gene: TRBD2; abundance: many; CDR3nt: TGTGCCAGCAGCCCATCCCTGGGGAGCGGGAGGCGAAATGAGCAGTTCTTC; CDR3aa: CASSPSLGSGRRNEQFF
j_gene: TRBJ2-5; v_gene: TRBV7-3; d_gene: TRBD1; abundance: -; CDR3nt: TGTGCCAGCAGCTTCGGGACAGGGTCCCCCACAAGTGAGACCCAGTACTTC; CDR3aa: CASSFGTGSPTSETQYF
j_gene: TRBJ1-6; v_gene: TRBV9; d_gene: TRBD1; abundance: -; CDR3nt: TGTGCCAGCAGCCCAAGGGACAGCCTAAATTCACCCCTCCACTTT; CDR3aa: CASSPRDSLNSPLHF
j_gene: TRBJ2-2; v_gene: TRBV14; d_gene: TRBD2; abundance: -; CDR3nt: TGTGCCAGCAGCCGCGGACTAGCTGGGACCGGGGAGCTGTTTTTT; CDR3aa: CASSRGLAGTGELFF
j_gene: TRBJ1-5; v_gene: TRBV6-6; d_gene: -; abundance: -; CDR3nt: TGTGCCACCAGGGGTGATAGCAATCAGCCCCAGCATTTT; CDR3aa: CATRGDSNQPQHF
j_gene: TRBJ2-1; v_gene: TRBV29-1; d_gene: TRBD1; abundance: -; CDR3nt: TGCAGCTTAGGAGGCAGGGGGTCCTACAATGAGCAGTTCTTC; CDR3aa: CSLGGRGSYNEQFF
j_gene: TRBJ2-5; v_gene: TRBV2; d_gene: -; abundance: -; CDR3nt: TGTGCCAGCAGTGAAGAGGAGACCCAGTACTTC; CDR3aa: CASSEEETQYF
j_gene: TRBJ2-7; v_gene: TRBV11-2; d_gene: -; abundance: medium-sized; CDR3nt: TGTGCCAGCAGTTTCCAGGGTGACGAGCAGTACTTC; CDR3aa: CASSFQGDEQYF
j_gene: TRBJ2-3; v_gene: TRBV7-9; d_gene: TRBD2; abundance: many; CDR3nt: TGTGCCAGCGGTCGGACTAGCGGGGGGACTAGCACAGATACGCAGTATTTT; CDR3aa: CASGRTSGGTSTDTQYF
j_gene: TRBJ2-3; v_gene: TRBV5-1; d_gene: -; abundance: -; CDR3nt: TGCGCCAGCAGCCAAGAGGGTCGAGATACGCAGTATTTT; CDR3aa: CASSQEGRDTQYF
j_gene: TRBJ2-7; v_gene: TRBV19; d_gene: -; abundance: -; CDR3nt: TGTGCCAGTAGTATAGCTACAGGGAGCTCCTACGAGCAGTACTTC; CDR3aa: CASSIATGSSYEQYF
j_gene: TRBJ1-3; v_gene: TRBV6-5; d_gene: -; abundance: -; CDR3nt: TGTGCCAGCAGACAGATGACGGGGGGTGGAAACACCATATATTTT; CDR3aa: CASRQMTGGGNTIYF
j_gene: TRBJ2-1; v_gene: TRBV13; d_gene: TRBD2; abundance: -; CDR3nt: TGTGCCAGCAGCGAAGAGGGGGTTGGGACTAGCGGGGGGGCCGGCAATGAGCAGTTCTTC; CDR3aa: CASSEEGVGTSGGAGNEQFF
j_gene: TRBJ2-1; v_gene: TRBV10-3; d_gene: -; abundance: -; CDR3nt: TGTGCCATCATTAGAGGGGATTCCTACAATGAGCAGTTCTTC; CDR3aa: CAIIRGDSYNEQFF
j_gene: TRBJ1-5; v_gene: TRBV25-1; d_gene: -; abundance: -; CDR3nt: TGTGCCAGCAGTGATTGGACAACGGAAAGCAATCAGCCCCAGCATTTT; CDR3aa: CASSDWTTESNQPQHF
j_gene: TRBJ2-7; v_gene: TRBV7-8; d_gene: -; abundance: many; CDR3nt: TGTGCCAGCAGCTTAGGGGAACCGGGGACCTCCTACGAGCAGTACTTC; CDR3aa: CASSLGEPGTSYEQYF
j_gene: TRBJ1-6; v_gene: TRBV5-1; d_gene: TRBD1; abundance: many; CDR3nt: TGCGCCAGCAGCCCTGGACACCGGGACAGAAAGAATTCACCCCTCCACTTT; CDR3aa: CASSPGHRDRKNSPLHF
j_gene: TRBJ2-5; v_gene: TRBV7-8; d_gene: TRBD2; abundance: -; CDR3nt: TGTGCCAGCAGCTTGCAGCGGGGGGGGGAGACCCAGTACTTC; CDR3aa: CASSLQRGGETQYF
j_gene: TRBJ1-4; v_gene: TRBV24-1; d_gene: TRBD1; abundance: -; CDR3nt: TGTGCCACCAGTGATCCGGACAGGCAATCAACTAATGAAAAACTGTTTTTT; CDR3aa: CATSDPDRQSTNEKLFF
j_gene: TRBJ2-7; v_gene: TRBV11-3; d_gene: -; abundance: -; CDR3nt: TGTGCCAGCAGCCCAGGACCCAAGAACCCCTACGAGCAGTACTTC; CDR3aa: CASSPGPKNPYEQYF
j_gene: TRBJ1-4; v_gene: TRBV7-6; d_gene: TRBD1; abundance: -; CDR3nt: TGTGCCAGCAGCTTAGCGGAGACAGGGGTCTACAATGAAAAACTGTTTTTT; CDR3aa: CASSLAETGVYNEKLFF
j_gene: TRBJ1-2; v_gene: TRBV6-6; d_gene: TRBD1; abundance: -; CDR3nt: TGTGCCAGCACTCGGACAGGGATCGATGGCTACACCTTC; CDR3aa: CASTRTGIDGYTF
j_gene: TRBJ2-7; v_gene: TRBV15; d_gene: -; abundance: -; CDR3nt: TGTGCCACCAGCCGCCTGGCGGGAACTACCTACGGGCAGTACTTC; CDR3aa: CATSRLAGTTYGQYF
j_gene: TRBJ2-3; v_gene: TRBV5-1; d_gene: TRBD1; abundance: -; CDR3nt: TGCGCCAGCAGCCTTCGACAGGGGACAGACACGCAGTATTTT; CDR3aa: CASSLRQGTDTQYF
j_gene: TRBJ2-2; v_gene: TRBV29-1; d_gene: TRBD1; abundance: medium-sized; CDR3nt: TGCAGCGCAAACAGGGGTGGACTGAACACCGGGGAGCTGTTTTTT; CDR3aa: CSANRGGLNTGELFF
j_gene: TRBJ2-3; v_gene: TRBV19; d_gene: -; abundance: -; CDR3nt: TGTGCCAGTAGTAGGGTGGGGAGCACAGATACGCAGTATTTT; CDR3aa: CASSRVGSTDTQYF
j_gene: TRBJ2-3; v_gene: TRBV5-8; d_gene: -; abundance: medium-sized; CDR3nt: TGTGCCAGCAGCTTCAACCAGGGAGGCCCAGATACGCAGTATTTT; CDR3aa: CASSFNQGGPDTQYF
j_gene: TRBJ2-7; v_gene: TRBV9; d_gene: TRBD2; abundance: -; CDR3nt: TGTGCCAGCAGCGTAGGGTTAGCGGGAGGCCTTAATGCAGAGCAGTACTTC; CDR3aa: CASSVGLAGGLNAEQYF
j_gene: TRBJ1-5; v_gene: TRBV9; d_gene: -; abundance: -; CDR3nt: TGTGCCAGCAGCGCCCGGGGTGATAGCAATCAGCCCCAGCATTTT; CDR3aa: CASSARGDSNQPQHF
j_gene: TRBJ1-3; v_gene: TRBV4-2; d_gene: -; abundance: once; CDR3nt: TGTGCCAGCAGCCAACAGGGCAGCGACTCTGGAAACACCATATATTTT; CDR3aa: CASSQQGSDSGNTIYF
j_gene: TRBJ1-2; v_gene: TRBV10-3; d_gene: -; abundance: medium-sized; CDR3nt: TGTGCCACCTGGGGGGAGCACTATGGCTACACCTTC; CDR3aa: CATWGEHYGYTF